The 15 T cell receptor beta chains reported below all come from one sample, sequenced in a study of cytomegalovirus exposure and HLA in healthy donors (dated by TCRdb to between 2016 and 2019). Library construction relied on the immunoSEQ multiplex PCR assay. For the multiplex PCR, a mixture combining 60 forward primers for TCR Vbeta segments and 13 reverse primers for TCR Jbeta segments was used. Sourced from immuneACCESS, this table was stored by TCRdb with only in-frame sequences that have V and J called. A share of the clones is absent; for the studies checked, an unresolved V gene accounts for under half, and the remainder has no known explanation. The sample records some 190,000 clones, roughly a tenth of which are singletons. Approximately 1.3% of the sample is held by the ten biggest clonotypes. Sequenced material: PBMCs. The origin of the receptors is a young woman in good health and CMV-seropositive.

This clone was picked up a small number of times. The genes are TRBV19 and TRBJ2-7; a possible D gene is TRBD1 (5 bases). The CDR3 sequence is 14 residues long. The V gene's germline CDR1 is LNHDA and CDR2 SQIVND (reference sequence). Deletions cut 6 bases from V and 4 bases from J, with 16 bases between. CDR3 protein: CASRDTVGLYEQYF. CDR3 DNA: TGTGCCAGTAGGGACACAGTGGGCCTTTACGAGCAGTACTTC.

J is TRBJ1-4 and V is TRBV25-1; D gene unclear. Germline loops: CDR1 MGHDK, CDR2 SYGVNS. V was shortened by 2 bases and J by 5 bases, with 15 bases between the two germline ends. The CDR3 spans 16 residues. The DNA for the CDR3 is TGTGCCAGCAGTGAAGGTTACGTAACAGTAAATGAAAAACTGTTTTTT. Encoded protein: CASSEGYVTVNEKLFF.

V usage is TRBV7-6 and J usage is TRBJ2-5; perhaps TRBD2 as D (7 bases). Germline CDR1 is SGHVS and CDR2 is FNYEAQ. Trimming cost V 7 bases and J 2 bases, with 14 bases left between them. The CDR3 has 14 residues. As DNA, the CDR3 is TGTGCCAGCACCACGGGGGGCAGGCAAGAGACCCAGTACTTC. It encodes CASTTGGRQETQYF.

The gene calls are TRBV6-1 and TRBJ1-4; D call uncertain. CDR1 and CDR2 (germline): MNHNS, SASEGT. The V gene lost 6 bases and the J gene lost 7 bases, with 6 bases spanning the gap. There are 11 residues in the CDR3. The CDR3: CASRRSEKLFF. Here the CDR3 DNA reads TGTGCCAGCAGGCGATCTGAAAAACTGTTTTTT.

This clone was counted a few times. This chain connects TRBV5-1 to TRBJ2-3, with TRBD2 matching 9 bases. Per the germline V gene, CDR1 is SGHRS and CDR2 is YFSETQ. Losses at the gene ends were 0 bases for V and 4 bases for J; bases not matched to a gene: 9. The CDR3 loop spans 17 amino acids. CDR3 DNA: TGCGCCAGCAGCTTGGCGTCCCTAGCGGGATTCGCAGATACGCAGTATTTT. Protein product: CASSLASLAGFADTQYF.

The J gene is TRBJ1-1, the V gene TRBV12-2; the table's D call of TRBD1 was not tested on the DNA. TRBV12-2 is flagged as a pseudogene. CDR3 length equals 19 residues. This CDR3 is CASRLGKGRDRGVPTEAFF. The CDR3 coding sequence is TGTGCAAGTCGCTTAGGAAAAGGGCGGGACAGGGGAGTCCCCACTGAAGCTTTCTTT.

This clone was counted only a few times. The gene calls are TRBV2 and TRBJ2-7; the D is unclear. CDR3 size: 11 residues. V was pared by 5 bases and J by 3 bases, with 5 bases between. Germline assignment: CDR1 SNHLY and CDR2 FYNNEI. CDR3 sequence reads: CASSKHYEQYF. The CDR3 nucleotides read TGTGCCAGCAGTAAGCACTACGAGCAGTACTTC.

The CDR3 nucleotides read TGTGCCAGCTCACCGGGCCGGAACCCCTACGAGCAGTACTTC. This translates into CASSPGRNPYEQYF. The V gene is TRBV18, the J gene TRBJ2-7; unclear D gene. V dropped 3 bases and J dropped 2 bases, with 11 bases sitting between them. This CDR3 spans 14 amino acids. The V gene's germline CDR1 is KGHSH and CDR2 LQKENI.

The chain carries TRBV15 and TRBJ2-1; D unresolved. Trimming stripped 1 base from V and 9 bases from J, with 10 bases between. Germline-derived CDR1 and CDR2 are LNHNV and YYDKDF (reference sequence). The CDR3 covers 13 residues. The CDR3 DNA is TGTGCCACCAGCAGAGCAACAGACGGTGAGCAGTTCTTC. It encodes CATSRATDGEQFF.

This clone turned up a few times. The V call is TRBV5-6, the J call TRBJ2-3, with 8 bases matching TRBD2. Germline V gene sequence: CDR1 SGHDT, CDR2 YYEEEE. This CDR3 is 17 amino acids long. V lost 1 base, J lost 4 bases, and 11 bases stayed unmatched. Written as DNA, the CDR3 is TGTGCCAGCAGCTTGTGGACGGGAGGGCCGGGGGCAGATACGCAGTATTTT. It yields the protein CASSLWTGGPGADTQYF.

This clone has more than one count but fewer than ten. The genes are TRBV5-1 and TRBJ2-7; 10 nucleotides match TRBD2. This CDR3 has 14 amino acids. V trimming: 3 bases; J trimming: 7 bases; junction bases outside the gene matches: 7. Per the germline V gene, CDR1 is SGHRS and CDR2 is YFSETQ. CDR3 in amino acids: CASSSLAGVGEQYF. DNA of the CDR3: TGCGCCAGCAGCTCCCTAGCGGGAGTGGGGGAGCAGTACTTC.

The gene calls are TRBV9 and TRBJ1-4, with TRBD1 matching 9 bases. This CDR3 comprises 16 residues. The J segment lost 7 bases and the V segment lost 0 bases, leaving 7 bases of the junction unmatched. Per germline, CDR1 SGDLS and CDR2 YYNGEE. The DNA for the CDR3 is TGTGCCAGCAGCGTAGGGACAGGGGAAGGGTTTGAAAAACTGTTTTTT. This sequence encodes CASSVGTGEGFEKLFF. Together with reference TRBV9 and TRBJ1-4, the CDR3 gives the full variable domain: DSGVTQTPKHLITATGQRVTLRCSPRSGDLSVYWYQQSLDQGLQFLIQYYNGEERAKGNILERFSAQQFPDLHSELNLSSLELGDSALYFCASSVGTGEGFEKLFFGSGTQLSVL.

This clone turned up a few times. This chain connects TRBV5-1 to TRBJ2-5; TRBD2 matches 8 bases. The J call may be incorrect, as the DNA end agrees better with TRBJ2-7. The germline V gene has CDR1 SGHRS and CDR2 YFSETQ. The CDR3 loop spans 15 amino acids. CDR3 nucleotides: TGCGCCAGCAGCTTCGGACTAGCAAGCCAGAACGAGCAGTACTTC. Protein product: CASSFGLASQNEQYF.

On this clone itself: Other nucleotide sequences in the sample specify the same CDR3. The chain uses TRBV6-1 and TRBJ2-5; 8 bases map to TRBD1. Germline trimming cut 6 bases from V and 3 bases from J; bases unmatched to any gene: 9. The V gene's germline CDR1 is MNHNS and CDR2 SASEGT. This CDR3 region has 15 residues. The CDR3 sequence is CASSHGTGGKETQYF. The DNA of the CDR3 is TGTGCCAGCAGCCACGGGACAGGAGGTAAAGAGACCCAGTACTTC.

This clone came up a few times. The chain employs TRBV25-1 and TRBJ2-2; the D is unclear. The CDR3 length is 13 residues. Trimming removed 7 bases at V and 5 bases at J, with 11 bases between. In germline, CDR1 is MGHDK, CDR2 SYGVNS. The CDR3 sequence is CASKAGRTGELFF. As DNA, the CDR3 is TGTGCCAGCAAAGCAGGTCGAACCGGGGAGCTGTTTTTT.